Sequencing of this TCR beta chain was carried out in a study of cytomegalovirus exposure and HLA in healthy donors. Profiled with immunoSEQ multiplex PCR; TCRdb holds only in-frame clones, not every one. Of about 120,000 clones in the sample, about 88% were seen once. As regards this clone: Its antigen remains unidentified.

Study results and caveats: There were some public TCRs occurring in many donors, but most TCR sequences were rare. According to the study, roughly 160 TCR beta chains were cytomegalovirus-associated. Reported performance of the classifier showed diagnosis of cytomegalovirus status with high specificity and sensitivity.

The CDR3 length is 13 residues. Germline CDR1 SGHNT, CDR2 YENEEA. The ends were cut back, 6 bases at V and 3 bases at J, with 11 bases in the middle. Sequences were obtained from PBMCs. The receptor's source is a woman aged 18 to 35 in good health and CMV-seronegative. The chain employs TRBV11-3 and TRBJ2-5; weak D call: TRBD2 (6 bases). The CDR3 nucleotides are TGTGCCAGCAGTGTAGCGGAGGAAGAGACCCAGTACTTC. Translating it yields CASSVAEEETQYF.